Reported below is one T cell receptor beta chain. Antigen: not known. Measured with immunoSEQ multiplex PCR; TCRdb has only the in-frame clones, and not every one. The sample has tens of thousands of clones; around 90% are singletons. The germline V gene encodes CDR1 SGHTA and CDR2 FQGTGA. CDR3 length: 15 amino acids. The V and J ends lost 2 bases and 2 bases respectively, with 12 bases between them. These data are taken from a study of OX40 agonist ivuxolimab in advanced cancers. Whole-study context: Ivuxolimab doses were 0.01, 0.1, 0.3, 1.5, 3 or 10 mg/kg every 2 weeks. Partial responses were achieved by three patients: one hepatocellular carcinoma, two cutaneous melanoma.

Study-wide results and caveats: Relatively little clonal expansion, among the lowest observed, appeared in partial responders at 0.1-3.0 mg/kg.

The chain has TRBV7-3 and TRBJ2-5; D is uncertain. Here the sequenced sample was CD4+ or CD8+ T cells sorted from blood, taken in a trial of the OX40 agonist ivuxolimab. The clonotype originates from an adult with an advanced solid tumor such as melanoma, head and neck, liver or kidney cancer. As DNA, the CDR3 is TGTGCCAGCAGCTTAGTCGGCCAGAGACAAGAGACCCAGTACTTC. It codes for CASSLVGQRQETQYF. The full variable domain, with the rest looked up from reference TRBV7-3 and TRBJ2-5, is GAGVSQTPSNKVTEKGKYVELRCDPISGHTALYWYRQSLGQGPEFLIYFQGTGAADDSGLPNDRFFAVRPEGSVSTLKIQRTERGDSAVYLCASSLVGQRQETQYFGPGTRLLVL.